The subject of this entry is one T cell receptor beta chain. Trimming removed 4 bases from V and 6 bases from J, with 15 bases in between. CDR3 length equals 15 residues. The germline gives CDR1 SGHTA, CDR2 FQGTGA. The data were taken from a study of cytomegalovirus exposure and HLA in healthy donors. Amplification used 60 Vbeta primers and 13 Jbeta primers. The protocol was immunoSEQ multiplex PCR, while the TCRdb copy is restricted to in-frame clones and leaves out a portion. The data contain around 150,000 clones, approximately 71% of them singletons. The sample consisted of PBMCs. V and J are TRBV7-3 and TRBJ2-2; possibly TRBD2 for D (6 bases). The TCR sequence derives from a woman aged 18-29 years in good health and CMV-seropositive. CDR3 sequence: CASSSDQPGAGELFF. Here the CDR3 DNA reads TGTGCCAGCAGCTCCGACCAGCCGGGGGCCGGGGAGCTGTTTTTT.